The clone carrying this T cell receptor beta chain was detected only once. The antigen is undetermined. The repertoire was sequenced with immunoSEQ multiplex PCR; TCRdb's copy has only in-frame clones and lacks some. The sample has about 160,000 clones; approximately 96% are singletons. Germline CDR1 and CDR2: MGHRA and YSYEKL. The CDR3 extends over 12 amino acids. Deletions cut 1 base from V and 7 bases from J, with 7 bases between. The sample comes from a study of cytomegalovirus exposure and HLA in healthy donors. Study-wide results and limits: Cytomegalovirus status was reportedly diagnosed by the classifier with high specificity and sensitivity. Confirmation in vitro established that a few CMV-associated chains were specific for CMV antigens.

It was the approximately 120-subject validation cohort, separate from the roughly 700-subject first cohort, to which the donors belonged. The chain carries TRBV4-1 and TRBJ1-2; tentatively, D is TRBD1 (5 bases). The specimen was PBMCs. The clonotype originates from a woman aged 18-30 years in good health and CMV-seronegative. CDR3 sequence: CASSQAGSGYTF. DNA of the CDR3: TGCGCCAGCAGCCAAGCAGGGTCTGGCTACACCTTC.